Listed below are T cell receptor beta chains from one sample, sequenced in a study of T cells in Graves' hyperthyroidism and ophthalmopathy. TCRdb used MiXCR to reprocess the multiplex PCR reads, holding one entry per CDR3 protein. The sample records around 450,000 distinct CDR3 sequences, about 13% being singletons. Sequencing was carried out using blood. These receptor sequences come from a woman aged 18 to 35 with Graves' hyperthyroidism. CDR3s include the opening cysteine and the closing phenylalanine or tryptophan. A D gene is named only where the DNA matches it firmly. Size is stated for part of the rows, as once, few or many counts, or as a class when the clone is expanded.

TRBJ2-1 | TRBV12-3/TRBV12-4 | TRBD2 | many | TGTGCCAGCACCTTTGGCGGGAGCAATGAGCAGTTCTTC | CASTFGGSNEQFF
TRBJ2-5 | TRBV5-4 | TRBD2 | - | TGTGCCAGCAGCTTCTATCGCCGGACTAGCGGGAGGGCGGAGACCCAGTACTTC | CASSFYRRTSGRAETQYF
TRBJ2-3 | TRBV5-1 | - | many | TGCGCCAGCAGCCTAAAAGATACGCAGTATTTT | CASSLKDTQYF
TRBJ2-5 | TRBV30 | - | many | TGTGCCTGGATTAAAACAGGGCTTGGCGAGACCCAGTACTTC | CAWIKTGLGETQYF
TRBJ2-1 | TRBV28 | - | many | TGTGCCACCCGTGGGGGTAGCTACAATGAGCAGTTCTTC | CATRGGSYNEQFF
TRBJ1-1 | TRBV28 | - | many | TGTGCCAGCACCGAGGGGGGGATAGTTACGAACACTGAAGCTTTCTTT | CASTEGGIVTNTEAFF
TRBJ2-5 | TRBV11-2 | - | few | TGTGCCAGCACCCCAGGTGGATGGAACTCGGAGACCCAGTACTTC | CASTPGGWNSETQYF
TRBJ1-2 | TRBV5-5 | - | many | TGTGCCAGCAGCTGGGACTTAGCTAACTATGGCTACACCTTC | CASSWDLANYGYTF
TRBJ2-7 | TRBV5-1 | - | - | TGCGCCAGCAGCTTGTCCCCCCCGCCCTACGAGCAGTACTTC | CASSLSPPPYEQYF
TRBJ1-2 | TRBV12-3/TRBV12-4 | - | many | TGTGCCAGCAGTTACGACGGTGGCTACACCTTC | CASSYDGGYTF
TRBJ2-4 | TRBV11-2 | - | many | TGTGCCAGCAGCTTAGCCCCGACCTCTAAATACATTCAGTACTTC | CASSLAPTSKYIQYF
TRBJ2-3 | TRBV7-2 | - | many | TGTGCCAGCAGCCTAGATCAGGGGAGGCCAGATACGCAGTATTTT | CASSLDQGRPDTQYF
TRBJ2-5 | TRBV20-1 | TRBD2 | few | TGCAGTGCCTCCGGGACTAGCGATATGGAGACCCAGTACTTC | CSASGTSDMETQYF
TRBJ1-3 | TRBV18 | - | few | TGTGCCAGCTCACCACCAGACGCTGGAAACACCATATATTTT | CASSPPDAGNTIYF
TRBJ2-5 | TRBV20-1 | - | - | TGCAGTGCCGCCTATGGGGCAGAGACCCAGTACTTC | CSAAYGAETQYF
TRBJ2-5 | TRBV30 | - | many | TGTGCCTGGAGCCGGCAAAGGGGCTTACAAGAGACCCAGTACTTC | CAWSRQRGLQETQYF
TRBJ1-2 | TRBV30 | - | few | TGTGCCTGGAGTGTACCCAGCTGGTGGGAAAACTATGGCTACACCTTC | CAWSVPSWWENYGYTF
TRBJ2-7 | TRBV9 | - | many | TGTGCCAGCAGCGTAGGGGGAGACGGCGACTACGAGCAGTACTTC | CASSVGGDGDYEQYF
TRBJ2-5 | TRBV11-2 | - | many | TGTGCCAGCAGCTCCGCCGGGGGTTCGGGCGGGGCAGAGACCCAGTACTTC | CASSSAGGSGGAETQYF
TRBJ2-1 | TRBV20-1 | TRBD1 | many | TGCAGTGCACGGGACAGGCTAAACAATGAGCAGTTCTTC | CSARDRLNNEQFF
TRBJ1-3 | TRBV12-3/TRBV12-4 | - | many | TGTGCCAGCAGTTTCGGGGGGGGCGGAAACACCATATATTTT | CASSFGGGGNTIYF
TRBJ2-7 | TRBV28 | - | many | TGTGCCAGCAGTTTACGGCAGGTCTCTGGCGAGCAGTACTTC | CASSLRQVSGEQYF
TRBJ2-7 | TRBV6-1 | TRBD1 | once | TGTGCCAGCTGCTTGACAGGGGGGTACTACGAGCAGTACTTC | CASCLTGGYYEQYF
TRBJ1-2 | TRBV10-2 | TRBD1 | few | TGCGCCAGCAGGGGGACAGGGACTTATGGCTACACCTTC | CASRGTGTYGYTF
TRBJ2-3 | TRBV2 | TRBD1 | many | TGTGCCAGCAAAGTCGGGACAGGCACAGATACGCAGTATTTT | CASKVGTGTDTQYF
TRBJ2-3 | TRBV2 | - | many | TGTGCCAGCAGTACGACTAGTTCAGATACGCAGTATTTT | CASSTTSSDTQYF
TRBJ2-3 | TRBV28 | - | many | TGTGCCACCAGGCTTCAGCTTAGCACAGATACGCAGTATTTT | CATRLQLSTDTQYF
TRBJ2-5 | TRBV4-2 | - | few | TGTGCCAGCAGCCAAGTCCCTGCACCCAGCGGAGATCCGAAAGAGACCCAGTACTTC | CASSQVPAPSGDPKETQYF
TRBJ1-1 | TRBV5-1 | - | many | TGCGCCAGCAGCTTGCTACCGGGGGCTAATGAAGCTTTCTTT | CASSLLPGANEAFF
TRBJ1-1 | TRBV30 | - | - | TGTGCCTGGGCAAAAGGGGCGGGGACACTTGAAGCTTTCTTT | CAWAKGAGTLEAFF
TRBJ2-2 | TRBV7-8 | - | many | TGTGCCAACGGGGGGCTGGGGAACACCGGGGAGCTGTTTTTT | CANGGLGNTGELFF
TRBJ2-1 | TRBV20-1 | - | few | TGCAGTGCTAGAGTCAGCGGTAACAATGAGCAGTTCTTC | CSARVSGNNEQFF
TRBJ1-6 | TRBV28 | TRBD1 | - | TGTGCCAGCAGTGACAGGGGAGCTTCACCCCTCCACTTT | CASSDRGASPLHF
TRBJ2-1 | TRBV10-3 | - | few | TGTGCCATCAGTCTGGGGAATGAGCAGTTCTTC | CAISLGNEQFF
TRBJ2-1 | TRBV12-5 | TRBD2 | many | TGTGCTAGTGGTCCCTCCCTAGCGGGAAGTGAGCAGTTCTTC | CASGPSLAGSEQFF
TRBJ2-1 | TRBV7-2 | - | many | TGTGCCAGCAGCTTAGTCGGGGGAGTCGATGAGCAGTTCTTC | CASSLVGGVDEQFF
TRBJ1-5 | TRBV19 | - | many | TGTGCCAGTAGTAGCGACAGGTTCGCACAGCCCCAGCATTTT | CASSSDRFAQPQHF
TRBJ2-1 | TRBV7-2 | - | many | TGTGCCAGCAGCTTTTTCACAGGGACCCATAACAATGAGCAGTTCTTC | CASSFFTGTHNNEQFF
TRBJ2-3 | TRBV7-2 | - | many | TGTGCCAGCAGCTTAGGCGGGGGCGTGGGTGGAACAGATACGCAGTATTTT | CASSLGGGVGGTDTQYF
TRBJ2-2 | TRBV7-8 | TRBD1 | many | TGTGCCAGCAGCCTCCGGACAGGGGCGAACACCGGGGAGCTGTTTTTT | CASSLRTGANTGELFF
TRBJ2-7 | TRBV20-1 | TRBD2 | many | TGCAGTGCTCGAGATAGGTTAAGGGAGGGGCTCTACGAGCAGTACTTC | CSARDRLREGLYEQYF